This T cell receptor beta chain was sequenced for a study of blood T cell repertoires in COVID-19. V shed 6 bases and J shed 5 bases, with 20 bases lying between them. The CDR3 is 16 residues long. The germline V gene has CDR1 SGHAT and CDR2 FQNNGV. Repertoires were generated with immunoSEQ multiplex PCR, while TCRdb's copy carries only in-frame clones and drops some. The sample shows fewer than 95,000 clones, approximately 86% of them seen only once. The rearrangement joins TRBV11-2 to TRBJ2-1; possible D gene TRBD2, 6 bases. The material sequenced was peripheral blood. The sequence was collected from a woman of 80 years or more with acute or convalescent COVID-19. CDR3 coding DNA: TGTGCCAGCAGGCGTGGTCTCGGCGGGAAGAACAATGAGCAGTTCTTC. This codes for CASRRGLGGKNNEQFF.